This T cell receptor beta chain is from a study of blood T cell repertoires in COVID-19. Looking at the study overall: Acute and convalescent COVID-19 specimens originated in the United States, Italy and Spain. The analysed material was cDNA or gDNA that came from T cells, B-cell-depleted T cells, or PBMCs.

Sequencing was performed with immunoSEQ multiplex PCR; in TCRdb, only in-frame clones are kept and a portion is missing. The sample includes 80,000 to 100,000 clones, roughly 89% seen only once; the top ten take 4% to 5%. Trimming cost V 1 base and J 1 base, with 10 bases left between them. Per germline, CDR1 MGHRA and CDR2 YSYEKL. CDR3 length equals 16 residues. The material sequenced was peripheral blood. The chain couples TRBV4-1 to TRBJ1-4; D is possibly TRBD1 (5 bases). The sequence derives from a human donor with COVID-19, enrolled during active disease. The donor label of this sample is uncertain. The CDR3 DNA follows: TGCGCCAGCAGCCAAGTTACGGGGGAAACTAATGAAAAACTGTTTTTT. Protein sequence: CASSQVTGETNEKLFF.